The 26 T cell receptor beta chains below all came from one sample that was sequenced in a study of T cells in Graves' hyperthyroidism and ophthalmopathy. Amplified TCR beta CDR3 regions derived from RNA transcripts. First-round RT-PCR of the TCR CDR3 relied on the HTBI primer set. TCRdb reanalysed the multiplex PCR reads using MiXCR and keeps one entry per CDR3 protein. The table lists about 250,000 distinct CDR3 sequences, approximately 25% of them singletons. The sample was blood. The receptors were gathered from a woman aged 40 to 50 with Graves' ophthalmopathy.

This clonotype was recorded many times. The chain uses TRBV5-1 and TRBJ2-2, with D uncertain. Trimming pared 6 bases from V and 3 bases from J, leaving 12 bases between. This CDR3 comprises 14 residues. Germline-derived CDR1 and CDR2 are SGHRS and YFSETQ. The CDR3 region has the DNA TGCGCCAGCACCTTCTCTCGGGACACCGGGGAGCTGTTTTTT. This sequence encodes CASTFSRDTGELFF. Looking up the rest from reference TRBV5-1 and TRBJ2-2 gives the full variable domain: KAGVTQTPRYLIKTRGQQVTLSCSPISGHRSVSWYQQTPGQGLQFLFEYFSETQRNKGNFPGRFSGRQFSNSRSEMNVSTLELGDSALYLCASTFSRDTGELFFGEGSRLTVL.

This sequence joins TRBV9 and TRBJ1-6, with D possibly matching TRBD1 (5 bases). The CDR3 is 13 amino acids. Germline loops: CDR1 SGDLS, CDR2 YYNGEE. V was cut by 0 bases and J by 10 bases, with 8 bases left in between. The CDR3 spells CASSVGDGSPLHF. The CDR3 coding sequence is TGTGCCAGCAGCGTAGGGGACGGATCACCCCTCCACTTT.

A single count supports this clonotype. V and J are TRBV20-1 and TRBJ1-5, with 7 bases fitting TRBD1. This CDR3 contains 15 residues. The germline CDR1 and CDR2 sequences are DFQATT and SNEGSKA (reference sequence). V trimming: 7 bases; J trimming: 0 bases; junction bases outside the gene matches: 9. CDR3 sequence: CSVLRTGYSNQPQHF. Here the CDR3 DNA reads TGCAGTGTCCTGAGGACAGGTTATAGCAATCAGCCCCAGCATTTT.

For this clonotype: At one boundary the junction diverges from the germline segment, which might be a read error. This chain uses TRBV12-3 or TRBV12-4 with TRBJ2-5; D not resolved. The CDR3 is made up of 14 amino acids. The CDR3 nucleotides are TGTGCCACCAGTGAGTACGGTATACGGGAGACCCAGTACTTC. It translates to CATSEYGIRETQYF.

This clonotype was seen many times. At one end, the junction sequence differs from germline, possibly due to a read error. This chain connects TRBV29-1 to TRBJ1-1, with 8 bases aligning to TRBD1. Germline-derived CDR1 and CDR2 are SQVTM and ANQGSEA. The CDR3 has 14 amino acids. The CDR3 DNA sequence: TGCAGCGTTGGGGTGACAGGGGAGAACGCTGAAGCTTTCTTT. Its protein is CSVGVTGENAEAFF. The variable domain in full, with the rest retrieved from reference TRBV29-1 and TRBJ1-1, is SAVISQKPSRDICQRGTSLTIQCQVDSQVTMMFWYRQQPGQSLTLIATANQGSEATYESGFVIDKFPISRPNLTFSTLTVSNMSPEDSSIYLCSVGVTGENAEAFFGQGTRLTVV.

The rearrangement links TRBV15 to TRBJ2-7; D unresolved. Germline V gene sequence: CDR1 LNHNV, CDR2 YYDKDF (reference sequence). The CDR3 consists of 14 residues. The ends were cut back, 0 bases at V and 3 bases at J, with 9 bases in the middle. The CDR3: CATSRDLKVYEQYF. The CDR3 DNA reads TGTGCCACCAGCAGAGATCTTAAGGTCTACGAGCAGTACTTC.

This clonotype was seen ten or more times. The V and J genes are TRBV12-3 or TRBV12-4 and TRBJ1-5; tentatively, D is TRBD1 (5 bases). V was trimmed by 6 bases and J by 1 base, leaving 10 bases between them. The CDR3 sequence is 14 residues long. Written as DNA, the CDR3 is TGTGCCAGCAGGTTTGGGGCAAGCAATCAGCCCCAGCATTTT. Translated: CASRFGASNQPQHF.

There are many counts of this clonotype. The chain uses TRBV19 and TRBJ1-1; 8 bases line up with TRBD1. This CDR3 has 16 residues. The trim removed 6 bases at V and 5 bases at J, leaving 14 bases unmatched. Germline V gene lookup returns CDR1 LNHDA and CDR2 SQIVND (reference sequence). CDR3 sequence: CASSRLRTGYHTEAFF. In DNA form, the CDR3 reads TGTGCCAGTAGCCGGCTTAGGACAGGGTATCATACTGAAGCTTTCTTT.

This clonotype has ten or more counts. J is TRBJ2-2 and V is TRBV5-1; maybe TRBD2 (5 bases). From germline, CDR1 is SGHRS and CDR2 YFSETQ. The CDR3 covers 16 residues. The germline V and J ends were trimmed by 4 bases and 1 base, with 14 bases remaining between them. CDR3 DNA sequence: TGCGCCAGCAGCATGGGATCCGGGAAGAACACCGGGGAGCTGTTTTTT. Its translation is CASSMGSGKNTGELFF.

In this sample, this clonotype turned up many times. As DNA, the CDR3 is TGTGCCTGGAGTCACCAGGGCGGCGAGCAGTACTTC. Translating it yields CAWSHQGGEQYF. The V call is TRBV30, the J call TRBJ2-7; tentative D call: TRBD1 (5 bases). The ends were cut back, 2 bases at V and 6 bases at J, with 11 bases in the middle. Germline V gene data show CDR1 as GTSNPN and CDR2 as SVGIG (reference sequence). The CDR3 spans 12 residues.

There are many counts of this clonotype. The chain is built from TRBV6-1 and TRBJ1-5; no firm D call. V lost 4 bases and J lost 6, with 4 bases in between. CDR1 is MNHNS and CDR2 is SASEGT in the germline V gene. This CDR3 region has 11 residues. This CDR3 is CASSGGQPQHF. Written as DNA, the CDR3 is TGTGCCAGCAGTGGCGGTCAGCCCCAGCATTTT.

This clonotype was seen a few times. This chain connects TRBV28 to TRBJ2-5; 7 bases are a match to TRBD1. CDR1 is MDHEN, CDR2 SYDVKM, per germline. The CDR3 runs to 14 residues. Germline trimming cut 3 bases from V and 4 bases from J; bases unmatched to any gene: 5. The CDR3 DNA sequence: TGTGCCAGCAGTTTGTCACAGGGGCGAGAGACCCAGTACTTC. It is translated as CASSLSQGRETQYF.

The genes are TRBV12-3 or TRBV12-4 and TRBJ2-7, with D uncertain. CDR3 length: 12 residues. Deletions cut 3 bases from V and 5 bases from J, with 8 bases between. This CDR3 reads CASSFGEDEQYF. As DNA, the CDR3 is TGTGCCAGCAGTTTTGGGGAAGACGAGCAGTACTTC.

This clonotype was counted many times. J is TRBJ2-2 and V is TRBV28; D is uncertain. V was clipped by 6 bases and J by 4 bases, with 12 bases between them. This CDR3 comprises 14 residues. Germline CDR1 MDHEN, CDR2 SYDVKM. The CDR3 nucleotides read TGTGCCAGCAGCTTGAGGATTTTCACCGGGGAGCTGTTTTTT. It specifies CASSLRIFTGELFF.

This chain joins TRBV6-1 and TRBJ2-7; D is uncertain. The CDR3 loop spans 14 amino acids. Trimming stripped 8 bases from V and 6 bases from J, with 20 bases between. Germline V gene lookup returns CDR1 MNHNS and CDR2 SASEGT. The CDR3 loop reads CASGFRVGRSEQYF. As DNA, the CDR3 is TGTGCCAGCGGATTCCGGGTAGGGCGCAGCGAGCAGTACTTC.

Many counts were recorded for this clonotype. The chain is built from TRBV4-1 and TRBJ2-5; D uncertain. The CDR3 is made up of 13 amino acids. Germline-derived CDR1 and CDR2 are MGHRA and YSYEKL. Trimming pared 0 bases from V and 8 bases from J, leaving 10 bases between. The CDR3: CASSQDGIRTQYF. The CDR3 coding sequence is TGCGCCAGCAGCCAAGATGGCATTCGAACCCAGTACTTC.

This clonotype has ten or more counts. J is TRBJ2-2 and V is TRBV20-1; 8 bases are shared with TRBD2. V lost 6 bases and J lost 1; bases outside the gene matches: 7. Germline V gives CDR1 DFQATT, CDR2 SNEGSKA (reference sequence). This CDR3 spans 15 amino acids. CDR3 bases: TGCAGTGCATCGGGGGGGGGTCTGAACACCGGGGAGCTGTTTTTT. Protein sequence: CSASGGGLNTGELFF.

The sample holds many counts of this clonotype. The V gene is TRBV9, the J gene TRBJ2-5; 9 bases line up with TRBD1. CDR1 and CDR2 (germline): SGDLS, YYNGEE. The CDR3 sequence is 16 residues long. V lost 0 bases and J lost 5; bases outside the gene matches: 8. For the CDR3, the DNA is TGTGCCAGCAGCGTAGCGCAGGGACAGGGAAAGGAGACCCAGTACTTC. Protein product: CASSVAQGQGKETQYF.

Ten or more counts support this clonotype. The J gene is TRBJ1-2, the V gene TRBV28; 10 bases fit TRBD1. Germline values: CDR1 MDHEN, CDR2 SYDVKM. The V gene end was trimmed by 5 bases and the J gene end by 4 bases; junction bases not matched to a gene: 7. The CDR3 contains 15 residues. CDR3 coding DNA: TGTGCCAGCAGTACCGGGACAGGGGTGGGCTATGGCTACACCTTC. It specifies CASSTGTGVGYGYTF.

This clonotype has a count of ten or more. The chain recombines TRBV6-1 with TRBJ2-3, with TRBD1 as a possible D gene (6 bases). This CDR3 region has 15 residues. CDR1 and CDR2 from the germline V gene are MNHNS and SASEGT. Trimming took 7 bases from V and 6 from J, leaving 20 bases between them. CDR3 sequence reads: CASNLGQSGADTQYF. Written as DNA, the CDR3 is TGTGCCAGCAACCTTGGACAGAGTGGGGCGGATACGCAGTATTTT.

This clonotype was observed many times. V usage is TRBV20-1 and J usage is TRBJ2-7; the D gene is possibly TRBD1 (6 bases). The germline CDR1 and CDR2 sequences are DFQATT and SNEGSKA (reference sequence). Between the trimmed V and J ends, which lost 0 bases and 0 bases, there was a span of 9 bases. This CDR3 region has 14 residues. CDR3 sequence reads: CSARDLDSSYEQYF. CDR3 DNA sequence: TGCAGTGCTAGAGATCTGGACAGCTCCTACGAGCAGTACTTC.

This sequence joins TRBV4-2 and TRBJ1-1; TRBD1 matches 8 bases. The V and J ends lost 3 bases and 2 bases, in that order; junction bases with no gene match: 5. CDR1 is LGHNA and CDR2 is YNFKEQ in the germline V gene. This CDR3 spans 15 amino acids. This CDR3 is CASSQGPGGNTEAFF. The CDR3 DNA sequence: TGTGCCAGCAGCCAGGGACCAGGGGGCAACACTGAAGCTTTCTTT.

The gene calls are TRBV6-1 and TRBJ2-7, with D possibly being TRBD2 (6 bases). The CDR3 sequence is 14 residues long. The V and J ends lost 7 bases and 3 bases respectively, with 16 bases between them. Germline lookup yields CDR1 MNHNS and CDR2 SASEGT. This chain's CDR3 is CASIGTLMDYEQYF. The CDR3 DNA reads as TGTGCCAGCATAGGGACTCTTATGGACTACGAGCAGTACTTC.

This clonotype was seen at least ten times. In DNA, the CDR3 is TGCAGCGCAAAACCTCCGGGACAGGGAAGAGACGAGCAGTACTTC. It encodes CSAKPPGQGRDEQYF. The chain employs TRBV29-1 and TRBJ2-7, with 9 bases lining up with TRBD1. The germline gives CDR1 SQVTM, CDR2 ANQGSEA. The CDR3 spans 15 residues. Trimming took 7 bases from V and 5 from J; bases not matched to a gene: 15.

This clonotype was seen more than once but under ten times. One end of the junction does not line up with germline, which may come from a read error. The genes are TRBV6-1 and TRBJ1-1; the D gene is possibly TRBD1 (6 bases). This CDR3 is 14 amino acids long. CDR1 MNHNS and CDR2 SASEGT come from the germline V gene. The CDR3 sequence: CASSEVGRTVGAYF. CDR3 nucleotide sequence: TGTGCCAGCAGTGAAGTAGGGAGGACAGTTGGGGCTTACTTT.

This clonotype showed up many times. V and J are TRBV6-1 and TRBJ2-2, with D hard to call. Trimming took off 6 bases at V and 3 bases at J, with 5 bases between the two ends. The CDR3 loop spans 12 amino acids. Germline CDR1 and CDR2: MNHNS and SASEGT. The CDR3 nucleotides read TGTGCCAGCAGGGCCCACACCGGGGAGCTGTTTTTT. It yields the protein CASRAHTGELFF.